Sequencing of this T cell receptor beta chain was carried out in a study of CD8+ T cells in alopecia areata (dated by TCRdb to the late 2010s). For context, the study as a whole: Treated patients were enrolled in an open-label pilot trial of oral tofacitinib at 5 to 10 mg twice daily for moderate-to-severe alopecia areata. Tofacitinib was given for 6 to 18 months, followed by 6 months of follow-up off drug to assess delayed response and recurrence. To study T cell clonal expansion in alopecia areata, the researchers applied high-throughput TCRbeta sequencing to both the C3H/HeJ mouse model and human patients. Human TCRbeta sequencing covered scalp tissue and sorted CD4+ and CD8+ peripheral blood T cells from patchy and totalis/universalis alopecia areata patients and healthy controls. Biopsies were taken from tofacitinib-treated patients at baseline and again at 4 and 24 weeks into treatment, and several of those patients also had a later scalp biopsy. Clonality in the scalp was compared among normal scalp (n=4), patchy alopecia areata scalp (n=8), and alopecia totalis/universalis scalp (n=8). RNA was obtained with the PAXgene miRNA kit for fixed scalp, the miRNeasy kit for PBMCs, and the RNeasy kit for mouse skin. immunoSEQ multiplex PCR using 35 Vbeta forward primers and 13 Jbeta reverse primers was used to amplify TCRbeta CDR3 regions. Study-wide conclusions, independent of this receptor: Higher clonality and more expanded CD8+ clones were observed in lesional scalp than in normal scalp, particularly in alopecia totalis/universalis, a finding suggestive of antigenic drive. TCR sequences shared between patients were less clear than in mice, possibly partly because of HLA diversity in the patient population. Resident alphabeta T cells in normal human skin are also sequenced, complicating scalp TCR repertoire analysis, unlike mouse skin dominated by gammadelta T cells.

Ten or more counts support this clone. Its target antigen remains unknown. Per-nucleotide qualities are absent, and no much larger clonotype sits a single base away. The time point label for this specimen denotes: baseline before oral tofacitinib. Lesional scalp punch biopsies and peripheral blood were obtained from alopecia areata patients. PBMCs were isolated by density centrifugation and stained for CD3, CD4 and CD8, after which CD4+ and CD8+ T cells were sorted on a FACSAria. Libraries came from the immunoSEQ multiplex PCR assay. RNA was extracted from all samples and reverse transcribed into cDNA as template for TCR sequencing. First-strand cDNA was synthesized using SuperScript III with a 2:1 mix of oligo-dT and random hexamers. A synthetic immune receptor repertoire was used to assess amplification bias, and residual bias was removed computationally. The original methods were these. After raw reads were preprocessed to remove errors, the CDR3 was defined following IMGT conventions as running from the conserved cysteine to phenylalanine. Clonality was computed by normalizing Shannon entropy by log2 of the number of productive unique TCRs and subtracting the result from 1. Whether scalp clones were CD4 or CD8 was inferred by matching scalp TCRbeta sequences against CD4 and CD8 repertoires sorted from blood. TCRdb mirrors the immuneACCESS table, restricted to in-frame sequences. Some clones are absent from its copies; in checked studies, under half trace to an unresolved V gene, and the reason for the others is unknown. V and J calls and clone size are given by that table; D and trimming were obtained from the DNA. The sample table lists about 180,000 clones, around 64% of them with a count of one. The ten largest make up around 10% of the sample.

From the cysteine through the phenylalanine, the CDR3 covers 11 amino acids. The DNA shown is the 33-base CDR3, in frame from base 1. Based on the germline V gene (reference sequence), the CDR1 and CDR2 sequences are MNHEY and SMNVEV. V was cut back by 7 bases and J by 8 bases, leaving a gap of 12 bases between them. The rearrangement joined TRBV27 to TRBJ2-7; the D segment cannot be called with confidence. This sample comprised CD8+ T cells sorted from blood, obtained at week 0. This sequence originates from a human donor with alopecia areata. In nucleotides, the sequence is TGTGCCAGCACATCTGCCAACCAGCAGTACTTC. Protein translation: CASTSANQQYF.